This record concerns one TCR beta chain sequence. Clones were read by immunoSEQ multiplex PCR, and TCRdb kept only the in-frame ones, dropping some. This table holds 25,000 to 35,000 clones, roughly four fifths found once. This record comes from a study of radiotherapy plus CTLA-4 blockade in lung cancer. The CDR3 runs to 12 residues. The V end was cut by 6 bases, the J end by 6 bases, with 14 bases between. Germline-derived CDR1 and CDR2 are SQVTM and ANQGSEA. The TCR originated in a human donor with non-small cell lung cancer who had stable disease on radiotherapy plus ipilimumab. The chain recombines TRBV29-1 with TRBJ1-1; a possible D gene is TRBD1 (6 bases). This sample comprised peripheral blood, obtained from a patient treated with radiotherapy plus ipilimumab. The chain's CDR3 is CSVPTGGPEAFF. The DNA of the CDR3 is TGCAGCGTCCCCACGGGGGGCCCTGAAGCTTTCTTT.